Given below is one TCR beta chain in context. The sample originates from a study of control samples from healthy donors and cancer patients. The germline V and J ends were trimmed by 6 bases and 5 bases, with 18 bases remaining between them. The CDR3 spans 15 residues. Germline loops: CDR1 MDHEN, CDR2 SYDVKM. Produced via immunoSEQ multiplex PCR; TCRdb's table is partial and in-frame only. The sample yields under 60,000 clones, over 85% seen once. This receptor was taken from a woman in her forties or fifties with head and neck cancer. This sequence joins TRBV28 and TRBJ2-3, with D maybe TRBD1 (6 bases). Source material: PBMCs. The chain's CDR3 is CASSLTQGPGDTQYF. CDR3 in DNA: TGTGCCAGCAGCCTGACTCAGGGGCCGGGAGATACGCAGTATTTT.